Listed below are T cell receptor beta chains from one sample, sequenced in a study of shared clonotypes between healthy human individuals. Data came from immunoSEQ multiplex PCR; TCRdb stores just in-frame clones and leaves some out. The sample has about 2.5 million clones; 85% to 95% are singletons. Sequencing used naive CD4+ T cells from PBMCs. Source of these receptors: a man between 18 and 29 years old in good health. Some clones in this sample may be carry-over from other donors' samples. Both conserved end residues are part of each CDR3. The order of the fields is CDR3 protein, J gene, V gene.

CDR3aa: CASSNRGKYEQYF
j_gene: TRBJ2-7
v_gene: TRBV28

CDR3aa: CASSFSRAYNEQFF
j_gene: TRBJ2-1
v_gene: TRBV7-2

CDR3aa: CASNPETGGPQHF
j_gene: TRBJ1-5
v_gene: TRBV2

CDR3aa: CASSSRYRGAFF
j_gene: TRBJ1-1
v_gene: TRBV5-4

CDR3aa: CSARGDTEAFF
j_gene: TRBJ1-1
v_gene: TRBV20-1

CDR3aa: CASSGGLAETQYF
j_gene: TRBJ2-5
v_gene: TRBV6-6

CDR3aa: CASSRDLSNQPQHF
j_gene: TRBJ1-5
v_gene: TRBV11-2

CDR3aa: CASSPVPGLPGGSYEQYF
j_gene: TRBJ2-7
v_gene: TRBV18

CDR3aa: CAWSLGGATNEKLFF
j_gene: TRBJ1-4
v_gene: TRBV30

CDR3aa: CASSGSNSGNTIYF
j_gene: TRBJ1-3
v_gene: TRBV6-1

CDR3aa: CASTSGGQGQETQYF
j_gene: TRBJ2-5
v_gene: TRBV28

CDR3aa: CASSPTRDAYNEQFF
j_gene: TRBJ2-1
v_gene: TRBV18

CDR3aa: CASSLRDGLAGAEQYF
j_gene: TRBJ2-7
v_gene: TRBV4-2

CDR3aa: CATSRDRQYEQYF
j_gene: TRBJ2-7
v_gene: TRBV15

CDR3aa: CASSQGTSVAYEQYF
j_gene: TRBJ2-7
v_gene: TRBV4-1

CDR3aa: CASSSKPGTSGRAAYEQYF
j_gene: TRBJ2-7
v_gene: TRBV11-1

CDR3aa: CASSLARAGPSEQYF
j_gene: TRBJ2-7
v_gene: TRBV5-4

CDR3aa: CASSVGQTQETQYF
j_gene: TRBJ2-5
v_gene: TRBV9

CDR3aa: CASSLAPGQGTDTQYF
j_gene: TRBJ2-3
v_gene: TRBV7-2

CDR3aa: CASSLAGTRQETQYF
j_gene: TRBJ2-5
v_gene: TRBV5-1

CDR3aa: CASRWDGAFAEAFF
j_gene: TRBJ1-1
v_gene: TRBV5-1

CDR3aa: CASSQAQDTEAFF
j_gene: TRBJ1-1
v_gene: TRBV18

CDR3aa: CASSLSSGIVTDTQYF
j_gene: TRBJ2-3
v_gene: TRBV5-4

CDR3aa: CASSLGLAGNEQFF
j_gene: TRBJ2-1
v_gene: TRBV5-1

CDR3aa: CASSVFQSSGNTIYF
j_gene: TRBJ1-3
v_gene: TRBV7-9

CDR3aa: CASSLVVWGLTEAFF
j_gene: TRBJ1-1
v_gene: TRBV7-6

CDR3aa: CASSTLAAGKSYEQYF
j_gene: TRBJ2-7
v_gene: TRBV19

CDR3aa: CASSLGDGTGVEKLFF
j_gene: TRBJ1-4
v_gene: TRBV7-9

CDR3aa: CASSLVRRGLRGNTIYF
j_gene: TRBJ1-3
v_gene: TRBV7-8

CDR3aa: CASSLTPDQPQHF
j_gene: TRBJ1-5
v_gene: TRBV5-4

CDR3aa: CASSIVGTGSYEQYF
j_gene: TRBJ2-7
v_gene: TRBV19

CDR3aa: CASSPRDRVSGELFF
j_gene: TRBJ2-2
v_gene: TRBV5-1

CDR3aa: CASSPDVGGQGVAGELFF
j_gene: TRBJ2-2
v_gene: TRBV5-4

CDR3aa: CASLRTLNDNEQFF
j_gene: TRBJ2-1
v_gene: TRBV5-1

CDR3aa: CASSLVLADAHEQYF
j_gene: TRBJ2-7
v_gene: TRBV5-1

CDR3aa: CASSLDRETQYF
j_gene: TRBJ2-5
v_gene: TRBV11-2

CDR3aa: CASSPGRSVNTEAFF
j_gene: TRBJ1-1
v_gene: TRBV11-3

CDR3aa: CATGTSGTSTDTQYF
j_gene: TRBJ2-3
v_gene: TRBV7-2

CDR3aa: CASSVTGTNYGYTF
j_gene: TRBJ1-2
v_gene: TRBV9

CDR3aa: CASSSGLAGNEQFF
j_gene: TRBJ2-1
v_gene: TRBV11-2

CDR3aa: CASSQIWTGTVGEQYF
j_gene: TRBJ2-7
v_gene: TRBV14

CDR3aa: CASSIGTGGYTF
j_gene: TRBJ1-2
v_gene: TRBV19

CDR3aa: CASSRQLSNTEAFF
j_gene: TRBJ1-1
v_gene: TRBV5-5

CDR3aa: CASSSGPTGLDTEAFF
j_gene: TRBJ1-1
v_gene: TRBV5-1

CDR3aa: CASTMLNTGELFF
j_gene: TRBJ2-2
v_gene: TRBV6-1